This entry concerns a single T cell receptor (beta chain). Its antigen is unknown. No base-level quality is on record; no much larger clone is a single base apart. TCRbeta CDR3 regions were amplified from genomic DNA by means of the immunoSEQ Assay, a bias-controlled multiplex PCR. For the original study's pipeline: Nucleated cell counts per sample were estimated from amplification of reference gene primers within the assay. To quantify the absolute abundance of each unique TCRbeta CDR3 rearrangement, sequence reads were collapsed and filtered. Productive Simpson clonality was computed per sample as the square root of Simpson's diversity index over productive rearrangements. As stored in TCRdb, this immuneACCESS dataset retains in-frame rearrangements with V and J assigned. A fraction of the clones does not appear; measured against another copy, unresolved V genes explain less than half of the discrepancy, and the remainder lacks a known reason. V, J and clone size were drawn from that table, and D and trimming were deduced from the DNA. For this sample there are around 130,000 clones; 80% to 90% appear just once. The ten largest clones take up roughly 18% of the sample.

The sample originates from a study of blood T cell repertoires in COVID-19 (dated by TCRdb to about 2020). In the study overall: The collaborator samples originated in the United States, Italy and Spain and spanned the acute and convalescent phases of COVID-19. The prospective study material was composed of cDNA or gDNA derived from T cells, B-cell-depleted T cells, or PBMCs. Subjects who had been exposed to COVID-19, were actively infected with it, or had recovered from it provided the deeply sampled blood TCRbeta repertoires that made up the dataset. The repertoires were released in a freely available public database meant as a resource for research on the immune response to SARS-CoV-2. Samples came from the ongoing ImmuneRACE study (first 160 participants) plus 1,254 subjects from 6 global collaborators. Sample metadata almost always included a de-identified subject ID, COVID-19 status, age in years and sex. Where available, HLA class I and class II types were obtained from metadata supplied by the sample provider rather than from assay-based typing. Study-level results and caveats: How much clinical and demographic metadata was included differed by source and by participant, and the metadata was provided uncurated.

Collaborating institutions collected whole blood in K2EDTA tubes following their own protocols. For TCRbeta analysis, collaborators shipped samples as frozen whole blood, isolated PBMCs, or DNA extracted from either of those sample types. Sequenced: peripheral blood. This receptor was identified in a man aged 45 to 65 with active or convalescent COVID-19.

The sequenced DNA is TGTGCCAGCAGTTTTCGGGGGGCCCTTGGGTACGAGCAGTACTTC. It specifies CASSFRGALGYEQYF. In this chain, TRBV27 is recombined with TRBJ2-7; matching of 7 bases hints at TRBD2 as the D gene. The germline V gene (reference sequence) provides CDR1 MNHEY and CDR2 SMNVEV. Its CDR3 holds 15 amino acids, cysteine through phenylalanine. The DNA shown is the 45-base CDR3, in frame from base 1. Deletion took 3 bases off V and 4 bases off J, with a span of 16 bases between the germline ends.